This section outlines one TCR beta chain sequence together with its context. What it binds is not known. Time point noted: blood 4 weeks post-SBRT, at nephrectomy. Treatment of the sample: 15 Gy SBRT to primary tumor, nephrectomy 4 weeks later. The protocol was immunoSEQ multiplex PCR, while the TCRdb copy is restricted to in-frame clones and leaves out a portion. The table has 150,000 or so clones, about 88% seen once. This sample stems from a study of radiation and T cells in renal cell carcinoma. Study observations and caveats: Pretreatment tumor biopsies were lacking, so baseline clonotypes are unknown.

The material was blood, obtained from a patient whose treatment included radiotherapy and nephrectomy. The sequence was collected from a woman between 50 and 59 years old with renal cell carcinoma.

CDR3 coding DNA: TGTGCCAGCAGTGCCGGGACAGGGGAACCCAATGAGCAGTTCTTC. Protein product: CASSAGTGEPNEQFF. This rearrangement joins TRBV6-6 to TRBJ2-1; 10 nucleotides align to TRBD1. The CDR3 is made up of 15 amino acids. The germline V gene has CDR1 MNHNY and CDR2 SVGAGI (reference sequence). V lost 5 bases and J lost 6; bases outside the gene matches: 7.